This entry concerns a single T cell receptor (beta chain). Reverse transcription used about 0.45 to 1 ug RNA and random hexamers. Multiplex immunoSEQ PCR targeted 54 Vbeta and 13 Jbeta TCR beta segments. Using its own MiXCR run on the immunoSEQ multiplex PCR reads, TCRdb lists one record per CDR3 protein. The profile covers around 170,000 distinct CDR3 sequences, with roughly 94% appearing a single time and over 0.095% taken by the ten largest. The CDR3 has 14 residues. The ends were cut back, 6 bases at V and 1 base at J, with 13 bases in the middle. CDR1 and CDR2 (germline): SGHTA, FQGNSA. This record comes from a study of CD8 T cells in Susac syndrome.

Sequencing input: CD4+ T cells from PBMCs. The receptor comes from a human donor with Susac syndrome. J is TRBJ2-7 and V is TRBV7-2; D remains ambiguous. CDR3 DNA: TGTGCCAGCAGGTCGCAGGTAGGATCCTACGAGCAGTACTTC. Translation gives CASRSQVGSYEQYF.